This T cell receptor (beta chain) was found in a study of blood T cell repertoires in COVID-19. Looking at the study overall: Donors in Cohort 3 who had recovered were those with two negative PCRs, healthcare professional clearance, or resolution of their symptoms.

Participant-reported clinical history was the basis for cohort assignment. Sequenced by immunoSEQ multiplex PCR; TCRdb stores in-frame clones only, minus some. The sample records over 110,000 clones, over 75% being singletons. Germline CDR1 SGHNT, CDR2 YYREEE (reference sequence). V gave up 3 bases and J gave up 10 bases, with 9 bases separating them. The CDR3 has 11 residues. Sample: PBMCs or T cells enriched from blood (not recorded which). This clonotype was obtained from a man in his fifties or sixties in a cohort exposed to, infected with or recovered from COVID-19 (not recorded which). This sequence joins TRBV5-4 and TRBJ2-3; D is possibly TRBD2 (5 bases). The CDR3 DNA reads TGTGCCAGCAGCTCAGGACTTTCGCAGTATTTT. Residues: CASSSGLSQYF.